The 14 T cell receptor beta chains in this list originate from one sample, sequenced in a study of liver allograft versus peripheral blood T cells. Study at large: Comparing T cell receptor repertoires in transplanted livers with those in recipients' peripheral blood was part of the design.

TCRdb itself ran the reads through MiXCR, one entry per CDR3 protein. Here the sample spans about 10,000 distinct CDR3 sequences, approximately 20% being singletons. Every receptor here comes from a human patient who had a liver transplant. Some T cells may be provided by the graft donor.

This clonotype is termed medium-sized. The CDR3 protein is CASSSRQGIAGYTF. DNA of the CDR3: TGTGCCAGCAGTTCTCGACAGGGTATAGCTGGCTACACCTTC. The gene calls are TRBV6-1 and TRBJ1-2; the match to TRBD1 covers 7 bases. The CDR3 spans 14 residues. V was pared by 5 bases and J by 7 bases, with 10 bases of the junction left unmatched. Germline-derived CDR1 and CDR2 are MNHNS and SASEGT.

By its share, this clonotype is medium-sized. The rearrangement uses TRBV6-2 or TRBV6-3 and TRBJ2-3; D not certain. CDR3 length: 14 amino acids. V lost 5 bases and J lost 5, with 14 bases in between. In germline, CDR1 is MNHEY, CDR2 SVGEGT. In DNA form, the CDR3 reads TGTGCCAGCAGTAAACGGGTGGGTGGAGATACGCAGTATTTT. This codes for CASSKRVGGDTQYF.

In its sample, this clonotype is medium-sized. The chain employs TRBV19 and TRBJ1-1; tentative D call: TRBD1 (6 bases). Germline V gene lookup returns CDR1 LNHDA and CDR2 SQIVND (reference sequence). The CDR3 consists of 15 residues. Between the trimmed V and J ends, which lost 3 bases and 1 base, there was a span of 12 bases. In DNA form, the CDR3 reads TGTGCCAGTAGTATGGGACATAGGACGAACACTGAAGCTTTCTTT. Encoded protein: CASSMGHRTNTEAFF.

This chain joins TRBV3-1 and TRBJ1-4; TRBD1 is a possible D gene (6 bases). Trimming cost V 6 bases and J 7 bases, with 18 bases left between them. The length of the CDR3 is 15 residues. CDR1 LGHDT and CDR2 YNNKEL come from the germline V gene (reference sequence). As DNA, the CDR3 is TGTGCCAGCAGTCATACAGGGTTGAACGGTGAAAAACTGTTTTTT. Its translation is CASSHTGLNGEKLFF.

This clonotype was detected ten times or more. The chain links TRBV7-2 to TRBJ1-4, with D tentatively TRBD1 (6 bases). The germline gives CDR1 SGHTA, CDR2 FQGNSA. V lost 5 bases, J lost 7 bases, and 11 bases lay in between. CDR3 length equals 13 residues. CDR3 sequence (DNA): TGTGCCAGCAGCCTACAGGGTACTGAAAAACTGTTTTTT. Protein sequence: CASSLQGTEKLFF.

This clonotype was found a few times. The chain joins TRBV30 to TRBJ1-4; D might be TRBD1 (5 bases). The CDR3 has 13 residues. The germline V gene has CDR1 GTSNPN and CDR2 SVGIG (reference sequence). The V end was cut by 4 bases, the J end by 7 bases, with 13 bases between. CDR3 sequence: CAWMGPWGEKLFF. CDR3 sequence (DNA): TGTGCCTGGATGGGGCCCTGGGGTGAAAAACTGTTTTTT.

V usage is TRBV19 and J usage is TRBJ2-1, with D perhaps matching TRBD1 or TRBD2 (5 bases each). From germline, CDR1 is LNHDA and CDR2 SQIVND (reference sequence). There are 15 residues in the CDR3. V lost 5 bases, J lost 5 bases, and 16 bases lay in between. The CDR3 spells CASSSQGSANNEQFF. Written as DNA, the CDR3 is TGTGCCAGTAGTTCGCAGGGTAGCGCTAACAATGAGCAGTTCTTC.

This clonotype counts as medium-sized. The CDR3 here is CASRGLAGVVGELFF. CDR3 sequence (DNA): TGTGCCAGCAGGGGACTAGCGGGAGTTGTCGGGGAGCTGTTTTTT. The chain combines TRBV27 with TRBJ2-2; 14 bases agree with TRBD2. Germline V lookup: CDR1 MNHEY, CDR2 SMNVEV (reference sequence). The J segment lost 7 bases and the V segment lost 6 bases, leaving 4 bases of the junction unmatched. This CDR3 contains 15 residues.

CDR3 loop: CASSEGGVDQPQHF. The DNA of the CDR3 is TGTGCCAGCAGTGAAGGAGGGGTCGATCAGCCCCAGCATTTT. The V and J genes are TRBV6-1 and TRBJ1-5, with D maybe TRBD1 (5 bases). With 1 base removed from V and 5 bases from J, the gap between germline ends came to 9 bases. CDR3 length: 14 residues. CDR1 and CDR2 from the germline V gene are MNHNS and SASEGT.

This clonotype ranks as medium-sized. This chain uses TRBV5-4 with TRBJ2-3, with 9 bases matching TRBD2. CDR1 is SGHNT, CDR2 YYREEE, per germline (reference sequence). The CDR3 contains 15 residues. The ends lost 3 bases at V and 4 bases at J; junction bases unmatched: 6. This chain's CDR3 is CASSSAGGPADTQYF. The CDR3 region has the DNA TGTGCCAGCAGCTCAGCGGGGGGCCCAGCAGATACGCAGTATTTT.

Only a few counts were recorded for this clonotype. The J gene is TRBJ2-1, the V gene TRBV9; D uncertain. V dropped 1 base and J dropped 2 bases, with 22 bases sitting between them. Germline loops: CDR1 SGDLS, CDR2 YYNGEE. The CDR3 has 19 residues. In DNA form, the CDR3 reads TGTGCCAGCAGCGTAAACCCCCTCTCCCTGGCGGAGACCTACAATGAGCAGTTCTTC. Translating it yields CASSVNPLSLAETYNEQFF.

The CDR3 region has the DNA TGCGCCAGCAGTGACACAGGAAACTATGGCTACACCTTC. It is translated as CASSDTGNYGYTF. This chain joins TRBV10-2 and TRBJ1-2, with D possibly being TRBD1 (5 bases). Trimming shortened V by 3 bases and J by 2 bases, and 7 bases separated the two germline ends. CDR1 WSHSY and CDR2 SAAADI come from the germline V gene. The CDR3 runs 13 residues.

The chain carries TRBV15 and TRBJ1-3, with D possibly matching TRBD1 (5 bases). The CDR3 length is 16 residues. Between the trimmed V and J ends, which lost 1 base and 3 bases, there was a span of 13 bases. Germline lookup yields CDR1 LNHNV and CDR2 YYDKDF (reference sequence). This CDR3 is CATSRAGEGVGNTIYF. The CDR3 DNA reads as TGTGCCACCAGCAGAGCCGGGGAAGGGGTTGGAAACACCATATATTTT.

The rearrangement joins TRBV7-9 to TRBJ2-3; D might be TRBD2 (6 bases). The germline V gene encodes CDR1 SEHNR and CDR2 FQNEAQ (reference sequence). This CDR3 has 16 amino acids. Trimming pared 1 base from V and 2 bases from J, leaving 13 bases between. Written as DNA, the CDR3 is TGTGCCAGCAGCTTAGTATCGGGGGTCCCCACAGATACGCAGTATTTT. This gives the protein CASSLVSGVPTDTQYF.